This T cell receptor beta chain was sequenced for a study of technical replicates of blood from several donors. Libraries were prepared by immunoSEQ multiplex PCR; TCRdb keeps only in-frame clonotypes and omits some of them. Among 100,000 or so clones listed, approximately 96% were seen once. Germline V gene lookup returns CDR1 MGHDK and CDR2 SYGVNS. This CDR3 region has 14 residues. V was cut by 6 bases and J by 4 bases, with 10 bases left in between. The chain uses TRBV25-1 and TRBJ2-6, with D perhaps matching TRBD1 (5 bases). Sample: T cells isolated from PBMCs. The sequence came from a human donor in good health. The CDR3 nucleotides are TGTGCCAGCAGCTCAGGGTCCGGGGCCAACGTCCTGACTTTC. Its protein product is CASSSGSGANVLTF.